The 32 T cell receptor beta chains presented below share a single source sample, sequenced in a study of beta chain features in type 1 diabetes. Expressed TCRB transcripts were sequenced, since all the RNA that had been isolated was reverse transcribed. Here immunoSEQ multiplex PCR was the method, and the copy in TCRdb shows in-frame clones only, minus some. The data hold roughly 130,000 clones, with about a tenth observed a single time. The sequenced sample was central memory CD4+ T cells from blood. All receptors derive from a man aged 18 to 29 in good health.

This clone was picked up a small number of times. CDR3 sequence (DNA): TGTGCTAGTGGTTCAGACGGGACAGCGAACAATGAGCAGTTCTTC. Translated: CASGSDGTANNEQFF. V usage is TRBV12-5 and J usage is TRBJ2-1; 7 positions agree with TRBD1. The germline V gene has CDR1 LGHNT and CDR2 FRNRAP. The CDR3 has 15 residues. After removal of 4 bases from V and 5 bases from J, the junction contained 8 bases not matched to a gene.

This clone has a count of ten or more. This chain links TRBV2 with TRBJ2-3; D possibly corresponds to TRBD2 (6 bases). The CDR3 is made up of 13 amino acids. The germline CDR1 and CDR2 sequences are SNHLY and FYNNEI. V was clipped by 5 bases and J by 2 bases, with 8 bases between them. The CDR3 here is CASSKDYTDTQYF. CDR3 nucleotide sequence: TGTGCCAGCAGTAAGGACTACACAGATACGCAGTATTTT.

This clone was detected many times. The CDR3: CACSEDHNYGYTF. The CDR3 DNA is TGTGCCTGTTCGGAGGACCATAACTATGGCTACACCTTC. The rearrangement links TRBV30 to TRBJ1-2; D unresolved. Germline V gives CDR1 GTSNPN, CDR2 SVGIG (reference sequence). Trimming took 6 bases from V and 1 from J, leaving 12 bases between them. This CDR3 comprises 13 residues.

V and J are TRBV4-2 and TRBJ2-3, with 7 bases fitting TRBD2. Germline CDR1 and CDR2: LGHNA and YNFKEQ. The CDR3 totals 15 residues. The ends lost 1 base at V and 0 bases at J; junction bases unmatched: 1. The CDR3 sequence is CASSQGGGSTDTQYF. CDR3 nucleotide sequence: TGTGCCAGCAGCCAAGGGGGGGGGAGCACAGATACGCAGTATTTT.

A few counts support this clone. This chain links TRBV7-2 with TRBJ2-7, with 8 bases matching TRBD1. Per germline, CDR1 SGHTA and CDR2 FQGNSA. The CDR3 loop spans 15 amino acids. The junction had 6 bases not matched to a gene; V was cut back by 2 bases and J by 3 bases. The CDR3 bases are TGTGCCAGCAGCTTAACAGGGGGTGCTTACTACGAGCAGTACTTC. Its translation: CASSLTGGAYYEQYF.

The genes are TRBV4-3 and TRBJ2-2; D is unresolved. Trimming removed 1 base from V and 7 bases from J, with 16 bases in between. Looked up from germline, CDR1 is LGHNA and CDR2 is YSLEER. The CDR3 consists of 16 residues. DNA of the CDR3: TGCGCCAGCAGCCAAGGGGCAGGTTCTTCTTTCGGGGAGCTGTTTTTT. The encoded protein is CASSQGAGSSFGELFF.

This rearrangement joins TRBV30 to TRBJ2-5; D is perhaps TRBD1 (6 bases). Germline values: CDR1 GTSNPN, CDR2 SVGIG (reference sequence). The CDR3 sequence is 12 residues long. V shed 5 bases and J shed 4 bases, with 11 bases lying between them. The chain's CDR3 is CAWRDRLETQYF. CDR3 nucleotides: TGTGCCTGGCGCGACAGGTTAGAGACCCAGTACTTC.

V and J are TRBV5-4 and TRBJ2-2, with TRBD1 matching over 8 bases. The J segment lost 0 bases and the V segment lost 0 bases, leaving 1 base of the junction unmatched. This CDR3 contains 16 residues. Germline CDR1 SGHNT, CDR2 YYREEE (reference sequence). CDR3 nucleotide sequence: TGTGCCAGCAGCTTGGCAGGGGGCTCGAACACCGGGGAGCTGTTTTTT. Translation gives CASSLAGGSNTGELFF.

This chain uses TRBV28 with TRBJ2-2; TRBD2 matches 7 bases. The J segment lost 3 bases and the V segment lost 9 bases, leaving 4 bases of the junction unmatched. Germline lookup yields CDR1 MDHEN and CDR2 SYDVKM. This CDR3 contains 13 residues. The CDR3 region has the DNA TGTGCCAGGCTAGCGGTTTACACCGGGGAGCTGTTTTTT. Translation: CARLAVYTGELFF.

This clone has just a few counts. V usage is TRBV6-5 and J usage is TRBJ2-7; D may be TRBD2 (5 bases). The CDR3 covers 13 residues. Trimming left V 0 bases short and J 4 bases short, with 7 bases between. CDR1 and CDR2 (germline): MNHEY, SVGAGI. In DNA form, the CDR3 reads TGTGCCAGCAGTTACTCTGAGGGTTACGAGCAGTACTTC. This sequence encodes CASSYSEGYEQYF.

V and J are TRBV19 and TRBJ1-5, with 8 bases fitting TRBD1. Germline V gene sequence: CDR1 LNHDA, CDR2 SQIVND (reference sequence). This CDR3 comprises 15 residues. Losses at the gene ends were 6 bases for V and 1 base for J; bases not matched to a gene: 5. The CDR3 nucleotides read TGTGCCAGTAGACGAAGACAGGGGAGCAATCAGCCCCAGCATTTT. It yields the protein CASRRRQGSNQPQHF.

This clone appeared a few times. The V call is TRBV7-2, the J call TRBJ2-5; D gene ambiguous. The CDR3 runs to 13 residues. Between the trimmed V and J ends, which lost 5 bases and 5 bases, there was a span of 12 bases. Germline CDR1 SGHTA, CDR2 FQGNSA. This chain's CDR3 is CASSVTVRETQYF. In nucleotides, the CDR3 is TGTGCCAGCAGCGTTACAGTTCGGGAGACCCAGTACTTC.

CDR3 loop: CASSRQGLTNEKLFF. The CDR3 region has the DNA TGCGCCAGCAGCCGCCAGGGTTTGACTAATGAAAAACTGTTTTTT. The rearrangement links TRBV4-1 to TRBJ1-4, with D maybe TRBD1 (5 bases). CDR1 is MGHRA, CDR2 YSYEKL, per germline. This CDR3 has 15 residues. V was shortened by 4 bases and J by 2 bases, with 11 bases between the two germline ends.

This clone was recorded a few times. The genes are TRBV7-3 and TRBJ2-2, with a tentative D call TRBD2 (6 bases). The CDR3 loop spans 15 amino acids. The germline CDR1 and CDR2 sequences are SGHTA and FQGTGA. V was cut by 4 bases and J by 2 bases, with 11 bases left in between. The DNA for the CDR3 is TGTGCCAGCAGCTCTACCGGGACTAACACCGGGGAGCTGTTTTTT. It codes for CASSSTGTNTGELFF.

There are a few counts of this clone. V gene TRBV14 combines with J gene TRBJ2-5; D is unclear. The CDR3 length is 15 residues. The V gene lost 1 base and the J gene lost 1 base, with 10 bases spanning the gap. From germline, CDR1 is SGHDN and CDR2 FVKESK. The CDR3 DNA follows: TGTGCCAGCAGCCAAGGGCTCGGGTTCCAAGAGACCCAGTACTTC. This gives the protein CASSQGLGFQETQYF.

The chain is built from TRBV7-2 and TRBJ1-4, with TRBD1 matching 9 bases. Germline V CDR1 and CDR2: SGHTA, FQGNSA. The CDR3 has 14 residues. V shed 1 base, J shed 10 bases, and the junction held 4 bases outside the gene matches. The CDR3 nucleotides read TGTGCCAGCAGCTTAGGAGGACAGGGGCGAAAACTGTTTTTT. Amino acid sequence: CASSLGGQGRKLFF.

This clone was observed a handful of times. This chain uses TRBV7-9 with TRBJ2-1; TRBD2 matches 7 bases. V was clipped by 3 bases and J by 9 bases; unmatched bases: 8. CDR3 size: 14 residues. CDR1 SEHNR and CDR2 FQNEAQ come from the germline V gene (reference sequence). CDR3 sequence (DNA): TGTGCCAGCAGCTTTACCGGTGTAGCGGGTGAGCAGTTCTTC. Amino acids: CASSFTGVAGEQFF.

Worth noting for this clone: The same CDR3 is also encoded by other DNA sequences in this sample. This CDR3 is CASSRTAYGYTF. The CDR3 region has the DNA TGTGCCAGCAGTCGGACAGCCTATGGCTACACCTTC. The chain is built from TRBV28 and TRBJ1-2, with D perhaps matching TRBD1 (6 bases). Germline V lookup: CDR1 MDHEN, CDR2 SYDVKM. The V gene lost 5 bases and the J gene lost 4 bases, with 8 bases spanning the gap. The CDR3 is made up of 12 amino acids.

The V and J genes are TRBV10-3 and TRBJ2-1, with D possibly TRBD2 on 5 matching bases. There are 15 residues in the CDR3. Germline V lookup: CDR1 ENHRY, CDR2 SYGVKD. Trimming removed 3 bases from V and 2 bases from J, with 11 bases in between. The CDR3 protein is CAISDSLAPYNEQFF. CDR3 nucleotide sequence: TGTGCCATCAGTGATAGTCTAGCACCCTACAATGAGCAGTTCTTC.

The genes are TRBV6-5 and TRBJ2-7; weak D call: TRBD1 (5 bases). V was clipped by 8 bases and J by 1 base, with 12 bases between them. Germline CDR1 MNHEY, CDR2 SVGAGI. CDR3 size: 13 residues. CDR3 sequence reads: CASGTRVSYEQYF. CDR3 coding DNA: TGTGCCAGCGGAACCAGGGTATCCTACGAGCAGTACTTC.

This clone was seen many times. This chain joins TRBV30 and TRBJ1-6; 8 bases line up with TRBD1. The CDR3 is 12 residues long. V lost 2 bases to trimming and J lost 15 bases; unmatched junction nucleotides: 6. Germline CDR1 and CDR2: GTSNPN and SVGIG (reference sequence). CDR3 in amino acids: CAWSPGTGYLHF. In nucleotides, the CDR3 is TGTGCCTGGAGTCCCGGGACAGGTTACCTCCACTTT.

This clone was seen a handful of times. Written as DNA, the CDR3 is TGTGCCAGCAGCCCCCGGGCAGGGGGAGTCACAGATACGCAGTATTTT. Translated: CASSPRAGGVTDTQYF. The V call is TRBV9, the J call TRBJ2-3; 7 nucleotides agree with TRBD1. This CDR3 has 16 residues. V was pared by 4 bases and J by 2 bases, with 10 bases of the junction left unmatched. Germline CDR1 is SGDLS and CDR2 is YYNGEE.

The chain combines TRBV7-2 with TRBJ2-5, with 7 bases matching TRBD2. The germline CDR1 and CDR2 sequences are SGHTA and FQGNSA. V lost 6 bases, J lost 2 bases, and 9 bases stayed unmatched. The CDR3 runs 15 residues. CDR3 residues: CASRRVGGGQETQYF. The CDR3 region has the DNA TGTGCCAGCAGGCGAGTTGGGGGGGGGCAAGAGACCCAGTACTTC.

The gene calls are TRBV9 and TRBJ1-2; the D gene is possibly TRBD1 (5 bases). Trimming pared 4 bases from V and 4 bases from J, leaving 17 bases between. This CDR3 comprises 15 residues. The V gene's germline CDR1 is SGDLS and CDR2 YYNGEE. The CDR3 reads CASSPTGGIGYGYTF. DNA for the CDR3: TGTGCCAGCAGCCCGACGGGGGGGATAGGCTATGGCTACACCTTC.

The rearrangement links TRBV27 to TRBJ1-2, with a possible D match to TRBD1 (6 bases). The length of the CDR3 is 15 residues. CDR1 and CDR2 (germline): MNHEY, SMNVEV (reference sequence). V lost 5 bases, J lost 4 bases, and 17 bases lay in between. CDR3 DNA: TGTGCCAGCAGTCCATTTGGGACAATCCTCTATGGCTACACCTTC. It yields the protein CASSPFGTILYGYTF.

The table lists this clone with a few counts. The gene calls are TRBV4-3 and TRBJ2-3; TRBD1 is a possible D gene (7 bases). Germline CDR1 reads LGHNA; CDR2 reads YSLEER. V gave up 0 bases and J gave up 2 bases, with 15 bases separating them. This CDR3 has 17 amino acids. The CDR3 DNA is TGCGCCAGCAGCCAAGACTCGGGGGACAGTTACACAGATACGCAGTATTTT. Amino acid sequence: CASSQDSGDSYTDTQYF.

This clone was counted only a few times. The chain has TRBV19 and TRBJ2-7; maybe TRBD2 (6 bases). Trimming pared 4 bases from V and 6 bases from J, leaving 16 bases between. The germline V gene encodes CDR1 LNHDA and CDR2 SQIVND (reference sequence). The CDR3 is made up of 14 amino acids. The CDR3, as DNA: TGTGCCAGTAGTAACTACGGGGGAGTGGGCGAGCAGTACTTC. This translates into CASSNYGGVGEQYF.

This clone was observed a few times. The chain carries TRBV11-2 and TRBJ1-2; 8 positions match TRBD1. Germline CDR1 and CDR2: SGHAT and FQNNGV. The CDR3 is 14 amino acids. With 7 bases clipped from V and 11 bases from J, the junction kept 15 bases outside the gene matches. The CDR3 protein is CASTLTETGAGYTF. The CDR3 coding sequence is TGTGCCAGCACCCTGACCGAGACAGGGGCGGGTTACACCTTC.

V and J are TRBV13 and TRBJ2-7; TRBD1 matches at 9 bases. This CDR3 has 15 amino acids. Trimming at V came to 4 bases and at J to 7 bases, leaving 11 bases not matched to a gene. Germline V lookup: CDR1 PRHDT, CDR2 FYEKMQ (reference sequence). The CDR3 coding sequence is TGTGCCAGCAGCTCACCGGGACAGGGTCTGGGGGAGCAGTACTTC. Its protein is CASSSPGQGLGEQYF. Combining the CDR3 with reference TRBV13 and TRBJ2-7 gives the whole variable domain AAGVIQSPRHLIKEKRETATLKCYPIPRHDTVYWYQQGPGQDPQFLISFYEKMQSDKGSIPDRFSAQQFSDYHSELNMSSLELGDSALYFCASSSPGQGLGEQYFGPGTRLTVT.

The J gene is TRBJ2-1, the V gene TRBV9; 11 bases align to TRBD2. CDR3 length: 16 residues. V lost 0 bases, J lost 6 bases, and 5 bases stayed unmatched. CDR1 and CDR2 (germline): SGDLS, YYNGEE. Written as DNA, the CDR3 is TGTGCCAGCAGCGTAGGGCTGACTAGCGGGGTCAATGAGCAGTTCTTC. Its translation is CASSVGLTSGVNEQFF.

The V gene is TRBV5-6, the J gene TRBJ1-3, with unresolved D. This CDR3 spans 15 amino acids. From germline, CDR1 is SGHDT and CDR2 YYEEEE. V lost 3 bases to trimming and J lost 4 bases, with 14 bases between them. The CDR3 region is CASSSAGPAGNTIYF. DNA for the CDR3: TGTGCCAGCAGCTCGGCGGGTCCTGCCGGAAACACCATATATTTT.

The rearrangement joins TRBV7-9 to TRBJ2-5; 9 bases are shared with TRBD1. Per the germline V gene, CDR1 is SEHNR and CDR2 is FQNEAQ (reference sequence). The CDR3 is 16 residues long. Losses at the gene ends were 5 bases for V and 2 bases for J; bases not matched to a gene: 9. The CDR3 sequence is CASSRTLGTGQETQYF. The DNA of the CDR3 is TGTGCCAGCAGCCGCACGTTAGGGACAGGGCAAGAGACCCAGTACTTC.